Listed here are 2 T cell receptor beta chains from one sample, sequenced in a study of blood T cells in healthy people across ages. It was with a sample-barcoded 5' primer and a J-beta primer mix that a second PCR of about 7 to 12 cycles was run. TCRdb reprocessed the 5' RACE reads via MiXCR and lists one record per CDR3 protein. Of approximately 2,000,000 distinct CDR3 sequences listed, 39% were seen once; the top ten hold 23%. The material sequenced was blood. Receptors were obtained from a human donor in good health.

The chain uses TRBV4-1 and TRBJ1-2; unclear D gene. The CDR3 spans 14 residues. Trimming took off 0 bases at V and 4 bases at J, with 9 bases between the two ends. Germline loops: CDR1 MGHRA, CDR2 YSYEKL. CDR3 in DNA: TGCGCCAGCAGCCAAGACAGGAGCCGCTATGGCTACACCTTC. Translating it yields CASSQDRSRYGYTF.

This clonotype has more than one count but fewer than ten. This chain links TRBV4-3 with TRBJ1-2; D might be TRBD1 (5 bases). The ends were cut back, 0 bases at V and 8 bases at J, with 19 bases in the middle. The CDR3 has 16 residues. Per the germline V gene, CDR1 is LGHNA and CDR2 is YSLEER. The CDR3 DNA sequence: TGCGCCAGCAGCCAAGATCGGGCAGGGTGGTCGATGGGCTACACCTTC. It specifies CASSQDRAGWSMGYTF.